This record concerns one T cell receptor (beta chain) sequence. The antigen it binds to is not known. Per-nucleotide qualities are absent, and no much larger clonotype sits a single base away. The CDR3 measures 15 amino acids from cysteine to phenylalanine. Only CDR3 DNA is held: 45 bases, read in frame from base 1. The germline V end is reduced by 5 bases and the J end by 2 bases; junction bases left unmatched: 5. CDR1 SGHTA and CDR2 FQGTGA were looked up in the germline V gene. Genomic DNA was isolated from the sorted cells so that the TCRbeta CDR3 region could be sequenced. The immunoSEQ Assay was used to sequence the TCRbeta CDR3 regions. In its TCRdb copy, this immuneACCESS table keeps in-frame sequences only and misses some clones. Where compared with another copy, unresolved V genes explain less than half of these, and the others have no known cause. For this sample the table gives around 91,000 clones, of which 75% to 90% were detected only once. Under 0.25% of the sample belongs to the ten largest clones.

This sample was included in a study of OX40 agonist ivuxolimab in advanced cancers. Study-level background: Ivuxolimab was a fully human IgG2 agonistic monoclonal antibody targeting the costimulatory receptor OX40 (CD134). Intravenous ivuxolimab was administered to patients every 2 weeks at six dose levels: 0.01, 0.1, 0.3, 1.5, 3 and 10 mg/kg. Among the roughly 50 dose-escalation patients, 19 had hepatocellular carcinoma, roughly 15 melanoma, 9 renal cell carcinoma and 9 head and neck cancer. The dose-escalation cohort was about 86% male with a mean age of 60 years, ranging from roughly 23 to 80. Patients were allowed to have had prior anti-PD-1, anti-PD-L1 or anti-CTLA-4 therapy, and 40% to 45% of the dose-escalation patients had been treated with checkpoint inhibitors. Partial responses occurred in three dose-escalation patients, of whom one had hepatocellular carcinoma and two had cutaneous melanoma. The purpose of peripheral TCRbeta sequencing was to test whether ivuxolimab changed TCR sequence diversity and led to clonal T-cell expansion. The paper covers the monotherapy dose-escalation part of the phase I ivuxolimab trial, which included N of about 50 patients. Beyond this particular receptor, the publication reports: The antigen specificity of the peripheral T cells that underwent clonal expansion was not determined. After ivuxolimab, expanded clones were on average more numerous among CD8+ T cells than among CD4+ T cells. In the 0.1-3.0 mg/kg groups, partial responders had among the lowest normalized peripheral clonal expansion, particularly in CD8+ T cells. Low levels of normalized T-cell clonal expansion were also seen in some patients who did not respond. At doses from 0.1 to 3.0 mg/kg, clonal expansion was seen in both CD4+ and CD8+ blood T cells between baseline and week 6.

Patients with autoimmune disease history or receiving systemic immunosuppression were excluded from the trial. Peripheral blood for TCR sequencing was collected from all dose cohorts at baseline, on cycle 4 day 1, and on cycle 7 day 1. The samples were drawn from a first-in-human, open-label, multicenter phase I dose-escalation trial of ivuxolimab. Adults with locally advanced or metastatic melanoma, renal cell, hepatocellular, or head and neck squamous cell carcinoma were enrolled in the trial. Before TCR sequencing, CD4+ T cells and CD8+ T cells were sorted from peripheral blood as separate populations.

Here the chain combines TRBV7-3 and TRBJ2-5, with 10 bases matching TRBD1. This receptor was identified in an adult with an advanced solid tumor such as melanoma, head and neck, liver or kidney cancer. The starting material was CD4+ or CD8+ T cells sorted from blood, obtained in a trial of the OX40 agonist ivuxolimab. DNA sequence: TGTGCCAGCAGCATGACAGGGGGCCCGCAAGAGACCCAGTACTTC. The encoded protein is CASSMTGGPQETQYF.